Below, 17 T cell receptor beta chains from the same sample are listed, as sequenced in a study of beta chain features in type 1 diabetes. These receptors' antigens are unknown. Study outcomes and limitations: Type 1 diabetes patients had TCRB CDR3s that were shorter (moderately but significantly so) in all four CD4+ subsets.

Reverse transcribing all isolated RNA meant expressed TCRB transcripts were sequenced. Clones were read by immunoSEQ multiplex PCR, and TCRdb kept only the in-frame ones, dropping some. Of 600,000 to 750,000 clones in the sample, 9.5% to 15% are singletons; the top ten hold around 0.12%. Sequencing input: naive CD4+ T cells from blood. All receptors come from a young man with type 1 diabetes.

A word on this clone: One end of the junction does not line up with germline, which may come from a read error. The chain is built from TRBV6-1 and TRBJ1-6; 7 nucleotides match TRBD1. Germline CDR1 reads MNHNS; CDR2 reads SASEGT. The CDR3 sequence is 12 residues long. Written as DNA, the CDR3 is TGTGCCATCAGTGACAGGGCCGCACCCCTCCACTTT. Translation: CAISDRAAPLHF.

This clone was counted only a few times. The rearrangement joins TRBV9 to TRBJ2-3; perhaps TRBD2 as D (6 bases). The CDR3 consists of 12 residues. Germline assignment: CDR1 SGDLS and CDR2 YYNGEE. V was clipped by 3 bases and J by 6 bases, with 8 bases between them. The CDR3 sequence: CASSGLADTQYF. CDR3 DNA sequence: TGTGCCAGCAGCGGTCTAGCGGATACGCAGTATTTT.

The chain combines TRBV27 with TRBJ1-3; D call uncertain. Germline CDR1 and CDR2: MNHEY and SMNVEV (reference sequence). Trimming pared 0 bases from V and 4 bases from J, leaving 10 bases between. CDR3 length equals 15 residues. The CDR3, as DNA: TGTGCCAGCAGTTTATCGTGGGGTGGCGGAAACACCATATATTTT. Amino acids: CASSLSWGGGNTIYF.

The J gene is TRBJ2-4, the V gene TRBV30; 10 positions agree with TRBD2. Germline trimming cut 0 bases from V and 7 bases from J; bases unmatched to any gene: 21. Germline CDR1 GTSNPN, CDR2 SVGIG (reference sequence). The CDR3 is made up of 20 amino acids. The CDR3 sequence: CAWSVIGRSGGPRGWNIQYF. CDR3 nucleotides: TGTGCCTGGAGTGTAATTGGACGTAGCGGGGGGCCCAGGGGTTGGAACATTCAGTACTTC.

The chain links TRBV6-1 to TRBJ2-5; 9 nucleotides match TRBD1. The length of the CDR3 is 15 residues. Unmatched junction bases numbered 6, after V lost 4 bases and J lost 3 bases. Germline CDR1 MNHNS, CDR2 SASEGT. The CDR3 sequence: CASSGTGVLEETQYF. The CDR3 DNA is TGTGCCAGCAGTGGGACAGGGGTCCTGGAAGAGACCCAGTACTTC.

This chain uses TRBV5-1 with TRBJ2-2; D possibly matches TRBD1 or TRBD2 (5 bases each). Per germline, CDR1 SGHRS and CDR2 YFSETQ. This CDR3 has 15 residues. Trimming removed 4 bases at V and 2 bases at J, with 12 bases between. This CDR3 is CASSTGTVNTGELFF. The CDR3, as DNA: TGCGCCAGCAGCACCGGGACCGTCAACACCGGGGAGCTGTTTTTT.

The chain is built from TRBV7-2 and TRBJ2-7, with unresolved D. CDR3 length: 15 residues. From germline, CDR1 is SGHTA and CDR2 FQGNSA. V shed 6 bases and J shed 3 bases, with 18 bases lying between them. The CDR3 DNA follows: TGTGCCAGCAGTCTTGACTTGAAGTCATTCTACGAGCAGTACTTC. Its translation is CASSLDLKSFYEQYF.

The chain joins TRBV5-1 to TRBJ2-7; 7 bases align to TRBD2. The germline V gene has CDR1 SGHRS and CDR2 YFSETQ. V gave up 0 bases and J gave up 2 bases; unmatched junction bases: 8. This CDR3 comprises 16 residues. Written as DNA, the CDR3 is TGCGCCAGCAGCTTGGACCGTTTAGGGACTACCTACGAGCAGTACTTC. Translation gives CASSLDRLGTTYEQYF.

This clone was recorded a few times. This chain uses TRBV11-2 with TRBJ2-3; D call uncertain. Trimming cost V 3 bases and J 7 bases, with 8 bases left between them. CDR3 length: 12 amino acids. Germline CDR1 is SGHAT and CDR2 is FQNNGV. CDR3 loop: CASSLERYTQYF. The CDR3 DNA sequence: TGTGCCAGCAGCTTGGAAAGATATACGCAGTATTTT.

This chain uses TRBV18 with TRBJ1-5, with 7 bases that match TRBD1. This CDR3 contains 14 residues. Germline CDR1 is KGHSH and CDR2 is LQKENI. The trim removed 6 bases at V and 5 bases at J, leaving 7 bases unmatched. CDR3 residues: CASSQGGLDQPQHF. The CDR3 bases are TGTGCCAGCTCTCAGGGGGGGCTTGATCAGCCCCAGCATTTT.

This clone was picked up a small number of times. The chain couples TRBV5-4 to TRBJ1-6; D is undetermined. V dropped 0 bases and J dropped 7 bases, with 8 bases sitting between them. Germline CDR1 and CDR2: SGHNT and YYREEE (reference sequence). The CDR3 runs to 14 residues. In nucleotides, the CDR3 is TGTGCCAGCAGCTTGGGGCAGAGAAATTCACCCCTCCACTTT. Translation gives CASSLGQRNSPLHF.

This chain links TRBV6-5 with TRBJ2-7; 8 nucleotides match TRBD1. CDR3 length: 14 residues. The V gene end was trimmed by 5 bases and the J gene end by 1 base; junction bases not matched to a gene: 4. Germline V gene data show CDR1 as MNHEY and CDR2 as SVGAGI. The CDR3 nucleotides read TGTGCCAGCAGTCCTTGGACAGGGTCCTACGAGCAGTACTTC. Amino acids: CASSPWTGSYEQYF.

The rearrangement links TRBV5-3 to TRBJ2-1; weak D call: TRBD1 (5 bases). TRBV5-3 is noted as an ORF with a role that remains uncertain. Trimming removed 8 bases at V and 8 bases at J, with 23 bases between. This CDR3 contains 15 residues. The CDR3 sequence: CASFLDKQASHEQFF. The CDR3 nucleotides are TGTGCCAGCTTTCTCGACAAACAGGCCAGTCATGAGCAGTTCTTC.

The sample holds a few counts of this clone. V gene TRBV18 combines with J gene TRBJ2-3, with 8 bases aligning to TRBD2. The CDR3 is made up of 15 amino acids. V was clipped by 2 bases and J by 4 bases; unmatched bases: 5. The germline V gene encodes CDR1 KGHSH and CDR2 LQKENI. The CDR3 DNA follows: TGTGCCAGCTCACCAAGCGGGGGTGCCGCAGATACGCAGTATTTT. Protein: CASSPSGGAADTQYF.

As DNA, the CDR3 is TGTGCCAGCAGCCCACGACTAGGGGGCCCCTACGAGCAGTACTTC. Encoded protein: CASSPRLGGPYEQYF. The chain employs TRBV11-2 and TRBJ2-7; D is perhaps TRBD1 (7 bases). The CDR3 sequence is 15 residues long. V lost 5 bases and J lost 2, with 16 bases in between. Germline V gene sequence: CDR1 SGHAT, CDR2 FQNNGV. The full variable domain, in which reference TRBV11-2 and TRBJ2-7 provide the parts outside the CDR3, is EAGVAQSPRYKIIEKRQSVAFWCNPISGHATLYWYQQILGQGPKLLIQFQNNGVVDDSQLPKDRFSAERLKGVDSTLKIQPAKLEDSAVYLCASSPRLGGPYEQYFGPGTRLTVT.

The genes are TRBV19 and TRBJ1-2; D is undetermined. V was cut by 9 bases and J by 8 bases, with 19 bases left in between. The germline CDR1 and CDR2 sequences are LNHDA and SQIVND (reference sequence). CDR3 size: 13 residues. The CDR3: CASNAGGVWGYTF. The CDR3 nucleotides read TGTGCCAGCAACGCGGGTGGGGTATGGGGCTACACCTTC.

The chain is built from TRBV11-3 and TRBJ2-2, with 7 nucleotides matching TRBD1. After removal of 4 bases from V and 0 bases from J, the junction contained 2 bases not matched to a gene. The CDR3 consists of 15 residues. Germline values: CDR1 SGHNT, CDR2 YENEEA. CDR3 coding DNA: TGTGCCAGCAGCTCGGGACAGCCGAACACCGGGGAGCTGTTTTTT. This encodes CASSSGQPNTGELFF.